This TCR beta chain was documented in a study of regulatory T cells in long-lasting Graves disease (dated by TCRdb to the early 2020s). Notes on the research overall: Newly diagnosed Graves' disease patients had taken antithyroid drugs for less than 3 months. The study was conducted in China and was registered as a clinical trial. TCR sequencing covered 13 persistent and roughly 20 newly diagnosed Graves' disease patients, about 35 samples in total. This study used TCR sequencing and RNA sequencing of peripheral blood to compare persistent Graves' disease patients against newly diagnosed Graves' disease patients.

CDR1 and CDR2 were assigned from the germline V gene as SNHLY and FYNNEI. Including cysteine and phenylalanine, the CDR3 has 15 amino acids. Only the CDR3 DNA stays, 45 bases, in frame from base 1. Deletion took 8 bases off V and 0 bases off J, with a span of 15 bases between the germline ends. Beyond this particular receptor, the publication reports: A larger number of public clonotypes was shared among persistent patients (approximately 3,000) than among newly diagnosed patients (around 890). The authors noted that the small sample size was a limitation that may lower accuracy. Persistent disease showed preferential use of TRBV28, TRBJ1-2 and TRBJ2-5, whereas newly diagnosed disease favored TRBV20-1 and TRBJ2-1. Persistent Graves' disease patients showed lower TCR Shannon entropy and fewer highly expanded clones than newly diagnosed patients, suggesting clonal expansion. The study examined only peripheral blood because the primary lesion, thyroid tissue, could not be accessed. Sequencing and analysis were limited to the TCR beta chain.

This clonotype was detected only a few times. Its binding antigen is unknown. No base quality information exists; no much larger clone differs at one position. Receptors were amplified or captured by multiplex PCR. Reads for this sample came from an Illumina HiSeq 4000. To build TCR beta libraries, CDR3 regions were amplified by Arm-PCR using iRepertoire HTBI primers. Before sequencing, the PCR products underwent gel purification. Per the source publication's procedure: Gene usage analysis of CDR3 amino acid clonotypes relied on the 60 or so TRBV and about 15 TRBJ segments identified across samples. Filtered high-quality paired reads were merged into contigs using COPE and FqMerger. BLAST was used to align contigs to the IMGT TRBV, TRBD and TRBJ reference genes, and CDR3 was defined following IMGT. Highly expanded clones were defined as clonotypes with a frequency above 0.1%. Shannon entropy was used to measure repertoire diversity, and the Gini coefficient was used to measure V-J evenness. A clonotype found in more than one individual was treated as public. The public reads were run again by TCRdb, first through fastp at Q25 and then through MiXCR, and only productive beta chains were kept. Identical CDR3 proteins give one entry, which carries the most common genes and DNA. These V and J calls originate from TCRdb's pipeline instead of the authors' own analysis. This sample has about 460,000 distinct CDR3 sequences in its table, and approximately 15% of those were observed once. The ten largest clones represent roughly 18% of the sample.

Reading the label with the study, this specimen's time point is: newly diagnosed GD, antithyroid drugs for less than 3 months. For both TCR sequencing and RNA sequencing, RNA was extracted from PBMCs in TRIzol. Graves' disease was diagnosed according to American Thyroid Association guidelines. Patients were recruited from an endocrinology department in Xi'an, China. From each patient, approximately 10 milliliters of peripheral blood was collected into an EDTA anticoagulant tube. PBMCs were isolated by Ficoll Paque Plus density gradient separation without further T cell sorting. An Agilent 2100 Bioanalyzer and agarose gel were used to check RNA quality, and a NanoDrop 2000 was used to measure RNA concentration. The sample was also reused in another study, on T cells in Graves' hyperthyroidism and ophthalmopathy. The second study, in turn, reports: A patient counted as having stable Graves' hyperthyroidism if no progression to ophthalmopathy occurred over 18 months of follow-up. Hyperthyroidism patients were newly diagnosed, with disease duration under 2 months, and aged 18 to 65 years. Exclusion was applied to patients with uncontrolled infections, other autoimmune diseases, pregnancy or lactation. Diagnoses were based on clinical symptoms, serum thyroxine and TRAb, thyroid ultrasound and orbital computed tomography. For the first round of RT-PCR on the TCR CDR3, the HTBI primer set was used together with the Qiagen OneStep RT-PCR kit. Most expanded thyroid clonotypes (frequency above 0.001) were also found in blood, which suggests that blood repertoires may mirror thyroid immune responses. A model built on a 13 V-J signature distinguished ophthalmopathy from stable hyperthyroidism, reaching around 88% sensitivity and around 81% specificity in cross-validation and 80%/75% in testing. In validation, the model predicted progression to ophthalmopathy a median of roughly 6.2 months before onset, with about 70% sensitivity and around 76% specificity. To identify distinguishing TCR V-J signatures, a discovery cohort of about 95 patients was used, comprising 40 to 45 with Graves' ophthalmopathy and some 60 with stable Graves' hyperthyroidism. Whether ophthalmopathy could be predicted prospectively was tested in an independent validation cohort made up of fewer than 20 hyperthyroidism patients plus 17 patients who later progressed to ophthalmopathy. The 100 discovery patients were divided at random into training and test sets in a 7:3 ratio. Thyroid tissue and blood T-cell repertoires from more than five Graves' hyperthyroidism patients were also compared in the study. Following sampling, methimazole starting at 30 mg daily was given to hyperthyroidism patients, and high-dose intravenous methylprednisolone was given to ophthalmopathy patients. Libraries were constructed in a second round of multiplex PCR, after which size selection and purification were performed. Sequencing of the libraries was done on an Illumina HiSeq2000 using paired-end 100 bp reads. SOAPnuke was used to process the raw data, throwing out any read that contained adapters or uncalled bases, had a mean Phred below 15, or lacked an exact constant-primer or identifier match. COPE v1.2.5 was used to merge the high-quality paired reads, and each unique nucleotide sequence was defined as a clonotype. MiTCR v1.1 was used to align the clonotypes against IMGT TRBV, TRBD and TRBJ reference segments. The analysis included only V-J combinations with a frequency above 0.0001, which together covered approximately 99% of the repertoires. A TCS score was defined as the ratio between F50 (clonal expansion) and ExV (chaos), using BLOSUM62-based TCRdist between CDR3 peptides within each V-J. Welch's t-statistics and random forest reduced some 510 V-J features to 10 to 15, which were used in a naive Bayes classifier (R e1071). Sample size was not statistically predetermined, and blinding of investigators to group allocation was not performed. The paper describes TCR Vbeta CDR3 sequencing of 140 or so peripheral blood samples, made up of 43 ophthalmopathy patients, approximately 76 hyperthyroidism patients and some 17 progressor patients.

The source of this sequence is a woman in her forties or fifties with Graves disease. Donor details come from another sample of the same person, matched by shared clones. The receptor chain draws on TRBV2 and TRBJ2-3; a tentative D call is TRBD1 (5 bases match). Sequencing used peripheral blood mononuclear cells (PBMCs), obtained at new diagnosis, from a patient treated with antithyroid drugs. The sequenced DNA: TGTGCCAGCGTCGTTTTAGGGGCTAGCACAGATACGCAGTATTTT. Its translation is CASVVLGASTDTQYF.